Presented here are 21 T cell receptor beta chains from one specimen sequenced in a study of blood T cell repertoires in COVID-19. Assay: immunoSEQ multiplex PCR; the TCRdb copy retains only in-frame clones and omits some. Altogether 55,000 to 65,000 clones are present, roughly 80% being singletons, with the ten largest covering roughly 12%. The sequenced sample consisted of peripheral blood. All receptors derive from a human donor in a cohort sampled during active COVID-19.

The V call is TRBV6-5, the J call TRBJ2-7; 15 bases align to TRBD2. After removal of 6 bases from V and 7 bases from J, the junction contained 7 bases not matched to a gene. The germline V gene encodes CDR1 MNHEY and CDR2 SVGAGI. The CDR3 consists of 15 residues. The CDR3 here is CASSYGLAGGREQYF. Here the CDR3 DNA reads TGTGCCAGCAGCTACGGACTAGCGGGGGGGCGGGAGCAGTACTTC.

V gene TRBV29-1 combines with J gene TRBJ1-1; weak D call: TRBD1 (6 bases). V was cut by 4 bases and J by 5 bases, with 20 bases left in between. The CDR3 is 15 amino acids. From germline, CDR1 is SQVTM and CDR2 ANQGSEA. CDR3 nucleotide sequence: TGCAGCGTTGTCCCCCTGGCCCAGGGGACGACTGAAGCTTTCTTT. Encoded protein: CSVVPLAQGTTEAFF.

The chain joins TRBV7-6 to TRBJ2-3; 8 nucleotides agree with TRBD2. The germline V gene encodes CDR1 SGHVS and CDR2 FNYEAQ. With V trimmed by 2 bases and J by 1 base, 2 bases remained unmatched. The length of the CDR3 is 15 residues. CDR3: CASSLRSGGTDTQYF. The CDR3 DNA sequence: TGTGCCAGCAGCTTACGTAGCGGGGGCACAGATACGCAGTATTTT.

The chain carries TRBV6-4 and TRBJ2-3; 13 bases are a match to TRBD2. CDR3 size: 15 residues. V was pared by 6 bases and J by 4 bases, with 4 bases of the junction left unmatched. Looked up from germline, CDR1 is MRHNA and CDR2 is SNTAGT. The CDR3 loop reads CASSTSGGASDTQYF. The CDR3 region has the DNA TGTGCCAGCAGCACTAGCGGGGGGGCGTCAGATACGCAGTATTTT.

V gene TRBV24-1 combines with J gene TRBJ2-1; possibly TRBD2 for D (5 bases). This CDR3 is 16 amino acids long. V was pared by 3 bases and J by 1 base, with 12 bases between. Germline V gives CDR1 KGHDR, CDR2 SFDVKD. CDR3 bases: TGTGCCACCAGTGATCAAACAGCGGATTCCTACAATGAGCAGTTCTTC. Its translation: CATSDQTADSYNEQFF.

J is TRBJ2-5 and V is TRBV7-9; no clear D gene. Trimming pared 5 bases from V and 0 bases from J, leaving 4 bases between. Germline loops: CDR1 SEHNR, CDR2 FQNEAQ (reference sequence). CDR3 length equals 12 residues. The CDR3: CASSPYQETQYF. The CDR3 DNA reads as TGTGCCAGCAGCCCCTACCAAGAGACCCAGTACTTC. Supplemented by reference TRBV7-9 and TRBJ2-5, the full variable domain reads DTGVSQNPRHKITKRGQNVTFRCDPISEHNRLYWYRQTLGQGPEFLTYFQNEAQLEKSRLLSDRFSAERPKGSFSTLEIQRTEQGDSAMYLCASSPYQETQYFGPGTRLLVL.

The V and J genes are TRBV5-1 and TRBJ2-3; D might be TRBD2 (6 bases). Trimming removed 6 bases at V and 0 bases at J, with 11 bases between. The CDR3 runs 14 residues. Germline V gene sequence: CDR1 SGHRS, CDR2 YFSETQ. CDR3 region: CASKTSSSTDTQYF. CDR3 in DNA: TGCGCCAGCAAAACTAGCTCAAGCACAGATACGCAGTATTTT.

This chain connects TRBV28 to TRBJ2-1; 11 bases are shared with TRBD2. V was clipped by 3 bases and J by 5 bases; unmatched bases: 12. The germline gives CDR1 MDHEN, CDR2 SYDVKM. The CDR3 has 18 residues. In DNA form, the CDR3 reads TGTGCCAGCAGTTTTCCCGGTAGCGGGGGGGTCCTAAACAATGAGCAGTTCTTC. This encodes CASSFPGSGGVLNNEQFF.

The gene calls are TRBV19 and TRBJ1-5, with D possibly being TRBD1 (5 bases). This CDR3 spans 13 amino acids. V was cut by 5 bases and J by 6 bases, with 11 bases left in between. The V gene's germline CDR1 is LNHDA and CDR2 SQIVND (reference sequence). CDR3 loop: CASSSARVQPQHF. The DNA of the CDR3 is TGTGCCAGTAGTTCGGCCAGGGTTCAGCCCCAGCATTTT.

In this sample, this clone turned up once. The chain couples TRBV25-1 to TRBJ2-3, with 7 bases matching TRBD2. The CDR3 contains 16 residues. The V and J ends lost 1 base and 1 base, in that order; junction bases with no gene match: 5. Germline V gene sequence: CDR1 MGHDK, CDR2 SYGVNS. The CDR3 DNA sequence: TGTGCCAGCAGTGAATGGTCTAGCGGACGCACAGATACGCAGTATTTT. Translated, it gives CASSEWSSGRTDTQYF.

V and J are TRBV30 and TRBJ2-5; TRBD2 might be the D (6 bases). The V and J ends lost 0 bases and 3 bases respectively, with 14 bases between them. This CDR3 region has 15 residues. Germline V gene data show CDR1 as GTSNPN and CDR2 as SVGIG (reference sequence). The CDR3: CAWSVVLTGEETQYF. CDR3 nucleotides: TGTGCCTGGAGTGTAGTATTAACGGGAGAAGAGACCCAGTACTTC.

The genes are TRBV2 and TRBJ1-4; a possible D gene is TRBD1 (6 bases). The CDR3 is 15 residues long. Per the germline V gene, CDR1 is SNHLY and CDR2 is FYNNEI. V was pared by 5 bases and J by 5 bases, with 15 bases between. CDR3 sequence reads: CASSPLQGRNEKLFF. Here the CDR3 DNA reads TGTGCCAGCAGTCCCCTACAGGGAAGGAATGAAAAACTGTTTTTT.

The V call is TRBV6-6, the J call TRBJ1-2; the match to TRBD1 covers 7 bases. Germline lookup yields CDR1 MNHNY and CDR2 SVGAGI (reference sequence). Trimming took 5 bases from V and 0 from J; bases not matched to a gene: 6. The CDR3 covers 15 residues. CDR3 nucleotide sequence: TGTGCCAGCAGTAAGCCGGGACAGACTAACTATGGCTACACCTTC. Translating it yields CASSKPGQTNYGYTF.

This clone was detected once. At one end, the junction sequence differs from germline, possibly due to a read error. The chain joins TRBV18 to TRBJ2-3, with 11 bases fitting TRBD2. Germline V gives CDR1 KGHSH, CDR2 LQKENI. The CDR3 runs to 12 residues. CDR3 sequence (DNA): TGTGCCAGCTCACCAATTAGCGGGGGGGGGCTCTTT. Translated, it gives CASSPISGGGLF.

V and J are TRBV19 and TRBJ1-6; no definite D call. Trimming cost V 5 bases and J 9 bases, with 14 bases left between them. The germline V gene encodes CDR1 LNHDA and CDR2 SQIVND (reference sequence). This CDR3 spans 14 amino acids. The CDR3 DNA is TGTGCCAGTAGTTATCGGAGAACGTCTTCACCCCTCCACTTT. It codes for CASSYRRTSSPLHF.

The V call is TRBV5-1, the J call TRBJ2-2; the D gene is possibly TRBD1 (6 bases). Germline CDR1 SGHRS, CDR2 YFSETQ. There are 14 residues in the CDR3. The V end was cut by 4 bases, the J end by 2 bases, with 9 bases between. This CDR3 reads CASSLGHNTGELFF. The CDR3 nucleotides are TGCGCCAGCAGCCTGGGACATAACACCGGGGAGCTGTTTTTT.

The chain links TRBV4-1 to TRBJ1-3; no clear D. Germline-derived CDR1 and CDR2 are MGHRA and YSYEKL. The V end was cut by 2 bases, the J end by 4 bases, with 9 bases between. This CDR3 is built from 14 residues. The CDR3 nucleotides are TGCGCCAGCAGCCAACCTCGAGTAGGAAACACCATATATTTT. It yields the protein CASSQPRVGNTIYF.

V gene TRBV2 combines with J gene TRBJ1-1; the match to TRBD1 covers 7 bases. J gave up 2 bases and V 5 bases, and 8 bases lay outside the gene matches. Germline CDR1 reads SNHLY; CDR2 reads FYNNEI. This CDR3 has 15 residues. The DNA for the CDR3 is TGTGCCAGCAGTATGAGGACAGGAGCAAACACTGAAGCTTTCTTT. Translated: CASSMRTGANTEAFF.

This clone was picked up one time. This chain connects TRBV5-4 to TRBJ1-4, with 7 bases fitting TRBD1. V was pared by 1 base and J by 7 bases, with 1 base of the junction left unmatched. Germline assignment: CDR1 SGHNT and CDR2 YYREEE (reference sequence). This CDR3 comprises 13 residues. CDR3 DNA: TGTGCCAGCAGCTTGTGGGACAGTGAAAAACTGTTTTTT. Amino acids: CASSLWDSEKLFF. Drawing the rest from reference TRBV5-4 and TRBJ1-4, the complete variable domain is ETGVTQSPTHLIKTRGQQVTLRCSSQSGHNTVSWYQQALGQGPQFIFQYYREEENGRGNFPPRFSGLQFPNYSSELNVNALELDDSALYLCASSLWDSEKLFFGSGTQLSVL.

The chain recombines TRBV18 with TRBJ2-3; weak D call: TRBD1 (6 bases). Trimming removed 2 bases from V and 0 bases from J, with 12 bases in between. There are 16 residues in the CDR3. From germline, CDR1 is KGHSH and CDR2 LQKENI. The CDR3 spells CASSPSAGVSTDTQYF. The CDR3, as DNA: TGTGCCAGCTCACCATCGGCAGGGGTCAGCACAGATACGCAGTATTTT.

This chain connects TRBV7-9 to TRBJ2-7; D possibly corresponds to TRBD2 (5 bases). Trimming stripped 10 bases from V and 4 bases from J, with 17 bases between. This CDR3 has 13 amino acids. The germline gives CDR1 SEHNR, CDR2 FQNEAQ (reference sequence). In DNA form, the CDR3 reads TGTGCCACCACGGGAACTGGAGTGTACGAGCAGTACTTC. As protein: CATTGTGVYEQYF.